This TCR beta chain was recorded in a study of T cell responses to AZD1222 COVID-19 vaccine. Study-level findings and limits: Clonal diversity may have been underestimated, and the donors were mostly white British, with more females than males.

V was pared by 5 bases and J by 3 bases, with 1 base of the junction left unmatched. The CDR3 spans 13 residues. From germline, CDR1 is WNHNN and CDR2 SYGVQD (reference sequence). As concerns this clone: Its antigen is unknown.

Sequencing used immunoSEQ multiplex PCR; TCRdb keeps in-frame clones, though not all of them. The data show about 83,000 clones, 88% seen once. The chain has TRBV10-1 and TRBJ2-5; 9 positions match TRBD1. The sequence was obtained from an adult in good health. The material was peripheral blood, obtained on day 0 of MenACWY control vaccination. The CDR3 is CASSWTGEETQYF. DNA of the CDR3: TGCGCCAGCAGTTGGACAGGGGAAGAGACCCAGTACTTC.